This record concerns one T cell receptor (beta chain) sequence. Its antigen is unknown. This sample stems from a study of beta chain features in type 1 diabetes. Findings of the study overall: PCR might preferentially amplify shorter templates, equally in patients and controls. There was a moderate but significant shortening of TCRB CDR3s in all four CD4+ subsets of Type 1 diabetes patients.

The CDR3 covers 14 residues. The germline V gene has CDR1 SEHNR and CDR2 FQNEAQ (reference sequence). The germline V and J ends were trimmed by 2 bases and 1 base, with 6 bases remaining between them. Expressed TCRB transcripts were sequenced after all isolated RNA was converted to cDNA. The table came from immunoSEQ multiplex PCR; TCRdb's copy has only in-frame clones and leaves some out. The sample consists of hundreds of thousands of clones, over 11% of them appearing once. The genes are TRBV7-9 and TRBJ1-5; no firm D call. The sample comprised naive CD4+ T cells from blood. This clonotype originated in a man younger than 35 with type 1 diabetes. The CDR3 loop is CASSLHGSNQPQHF. The CDR3 DNA is TGTGCCAGCAGCTTACATGGCAGCAATCAGCCCCAGCATTTT.